The T cell receptor beta chain described here comes from a study of CD8 T cells in ankylosing spondylitis. To note about this clonotype: The antigen is undetermined.

Whole-study results and caveats: Disease-linked clones bore a CD8+ phenotype and were relatively rare in peripheral blood. A motif of roughly 8 highly homologous TCR beta variants was seen as apparently characteristic of ankylosing spondylitis blood. Disease-linked clones reportedly showed significant enrichment in matched ankylosing spondylitis synovial fluid.

Libraries for TCR beta were made by quantitative 5'-RACE with molecular barcodes. TCRdb itself ran the 5' RACE reads through MiXCR, one entry per CDR3 protein. This sample carries about 480,000 distinct CDR3 sequences, 17% of them seen once, and the ten largest clones take approximately 1%. The CDR3 is made up of 13 amino acids. Germline loops: CDR1 SGDLS, CDR2 YYNGEE. V was trimmed by 6 bases and J by 8 bases, leaving 17 bases between them. The TCR was taken from a male donor with ankylosing spondylitis. The sequencing sample was made of blood, either unsorted or a sorted T cell fraction (not recorded which). The chain is built from TRBV9 and TRBJ1-2; D is unclear. The CDR3 region is CASTPVLWRGYTF. CDR3 in DNA: TGTGCCAGCACCCCGGTCCTTTGGCGGGGCTACACCTTC.